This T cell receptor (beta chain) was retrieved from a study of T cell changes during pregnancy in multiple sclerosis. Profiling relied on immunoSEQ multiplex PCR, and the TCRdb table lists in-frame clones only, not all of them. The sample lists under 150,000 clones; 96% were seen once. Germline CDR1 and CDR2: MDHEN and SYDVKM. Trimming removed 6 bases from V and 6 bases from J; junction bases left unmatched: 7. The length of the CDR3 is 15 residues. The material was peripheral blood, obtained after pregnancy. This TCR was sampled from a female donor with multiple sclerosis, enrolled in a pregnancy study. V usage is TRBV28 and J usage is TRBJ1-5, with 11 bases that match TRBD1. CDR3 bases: TGTGCCAGCAGGCCCGGGACAGGGGGAACTCAGCCCCAGCATTTT. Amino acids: CASRPGTGGTQPQHF. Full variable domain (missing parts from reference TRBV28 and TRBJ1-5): DVKVTQSSRYLVKRTGEKVFLECVQDMDHENMFWYRQDPGLGLRLIYFSYDVKMKEKGDIPEGYSVSREKKERFSLILESASTNQTSMYLCASRPGTGGTQPQHFGDGTRLSIL.